The 14 T cell receptor beta chains in this list originate from one sample, sequenced in a study of blood T cell repertoires in COVID-19. Measured with immunoSEQ multiplex PCR; TCRdb has only the in-frame clones, and not every one. This sample has around 180,000 clones, with more than 70% found just once. The sequencing sample was made of peripheral blood. These receptors were taken from a man in his forties with active or convalescent COVID-19.

This chain uses TRBV5-1 with TRBJ1-2; D uncertain. This CDR3 comprises 14 residues. V was pared by 4 bases and J by 0 bases, with 10 bases between. The germline gives CDR1 SGHRS, CDR2 YFSETQ. The CDR3 coding sequence is TGCGCCAGCAGCCGCGTTACCCCTAACTATGGCTACACCTTC. Amino acid sequence: CASSRVTPNYGYTF.

CDR3 residues: CASSRWTVDSYEQYF. In nucleotides, the CDR3 is TGTGCCAGCAGTCGTTGGACAGTAGACTCCTACGAGCAGTACTTC. This chain joins TRBV13 and TRBJ2-7; D might be TRBD1 (6 bases). Germline V gives CDR1 PRHDT, CDR2 FYEKMQ (reference sequence). The length of the CDR3 is 15 residues. The ends were cut back, 6 bases at V and 0 bases at J, with 15 bases in the middle.

The V gene is TRBV7-2, the J gene TRBJ1-1; D is undetermined. This CDR3 is 15 amino acids long. V was clipped by 2 bases and J by 6 bases, with 16 bases between them. Germline assignment: CDR1 SGHTA and CDR2 FQGNSA. As DNA, the CDR3 is TGTGCCAGCAGCTTAAGGCACATGGGGAGCTCTGAAGCTTTCTTT. Translated, it gives CASSLRHMGSSEAFF.

The chain is built from TRBV28 and TRBJ2-7; maybe TRBD1 (6 bases). The CDR3 length is 14 residues. V was pared by 2 bases and J by 5 bases, with 13 bases between. CDR1 MDHEN and CDR2 SYDVKM come from the germline V gene. The CDR3 coding sequence is TGTGCCAGCAGTTTACTCCAGGGGAGCCACGAGCAGTACTTC. Residues: CASSLLQGSHEQYF.

The V gene is TRBV6-5, the J gene TRBJ1-2; possible D gene TRBD1, 6 bases. Germline V gene data show CDR1 as MNHEY and CDR2 as SVGAGI. The germline V and J ends were trimmed by 2 bases and 3 bases, with 7 bases remaining between them. The CDR3 has 13 amino acids. CDR3 sequence (DNA): TGTGCCAGCAGTTACGACAGGCACTATGGCTACACCTTC. Translated, it gives CASSYDRHYGYTF.

The chain recombines TRBV30 with TRBJ2-7; perhaps TRBD2 as D (5 bases). Germline V gene lookup returns CDR1 GTSNPN and CDR2 SVGIG (reference sequence). The CDR3 sequence is 13 residues long. V was shortened by 2 bases and J by 1 base, with 9 bases between the two germline ends. CDR3 coding DNA: TGTGCCTGGAGTTCGGGGTCATCCTACGAGCAGTACTTC. This gives the protein CAWSSGSSYEQYF.

This clone was found a few times. The chain couples TRBV24-1 to TRBJ1-4; D not certain. The CDR3 contains 13 residues. The V end lost 4 bases, the J end lost 4 bases, and 6 bases lay between the germline ends. Germline V gives CDR1 KGHDR, CDR2 SFDVKD. The CDR3 DNA reads TGTGCCACCAGTGAGTCTGTTAATGAAAAACTGTTTTTT. It codes for CATSESVNEKLFF.

This clone occurred a few times. The chain links TRBV19 to TRBJ1-5; 7 bases fit TRBD1. CDR1 is LNHDA, CDR2 SQIVND, per germline (reference sequence). The CDR3 length is 18 residues. With V trimmed by 6 bases and J by 0 bases, 14 bases remained unmatched. The CDR3 is CASSESRPGTASNQPQHF. In nucleotides, the CDR3 is TGTGCCAGTAGCGAATCTCGCCCCGGGACAGCTAGCAATCAGCCCCAGCATTTT.

This chain links TRBV10-3 with TRBJ2-7; 9 bases are shared with TRBD1. The trim removed 6 bases at V and 6 bases at J, leaving 9 bases unmatched. Germline V gives CDR1 ENHRY, CDR2 SYGVKD. CDR3 length equals 14 residues. CDR3: CAIRPRQGVAEQYF. As DNA, the CDR3 is TGTGCCATCAGGCCGAGACAGGGGGTGGCCGAGCAGTACTTC.

The V and J genes are TRBV28 and TRBJ2-3; the D is unclear. Between the trimmed V and J ends, which lost 1 base and 2 bases, there was a span of 10 bases. This CDR3 region has 15 residues. CDR1 is MDHEN, CDR2 SYDVKM, per germline. CDR3 protein: CASSLSISVTDTQYF. Here the CDR3 DNA reads TGTGCCAGCAGTTTATCGATCTCAGTCACAGATACGCAGTATTTT.

V is TRBV7-9 and J is TRBJ1-2; TRBD1 matches at 8 bases. Per the germline V gene, CDR1 is SEHNR and CDR2 is FQNEAQ (reference sequence). Trimming cost V 5 bases and J 4 bases; bases outside gene matches: 6. The CDR3 extends over 14 amino acids. The chain's CDR3 is CASSPRQGSYGYTF. CDR3 nucleotide sequence: TGTGCCAGCAGCCCAAGACAGGGGTCCTATGGCTACACCTTC.

The V gene is TRBV5-4, the J gene TRBJ2-2; 12 positions match TRBD2. In germline, CDR1 is SGHNT, CDR2 YYREEE (reference sequence). This CDR3 has 17 amino acids. V lost 4 bases and J lost 2; bases outside the gene matches: 6. The CDR3, as DNA: TGTGCCAGCAGCCTTGGGACTAGCGGGCTTAACACCGGGGAGCTGTTTTTT. Its translation is CASSLGTSGLNTGELFF.

The chain combines TRBV7-9 with TRBJ1-1; 10 bases fit TRBD1. Unmatched junction bases numbered 4, after V lost 5 bases and J lost 1 base. The CDR3 extends over 15 amino acids. The germline V gene has CDR1 SEHNR and CDR2 FQNEAQ (reference sequence). CDR3 in amino acids: CASSLWDRGNTEAFF. The CDR3 DNA sequence: TGTGCCAGCAGCCTATGGGACAGGGGGAACACTGAAGCTTTCTTT.

The chain uses TRBV3-1 (or the pseudogene TRBV3-2) and TRBJ1-1; D gene uncertain. The ends were cut back, 7 bases at V and 3 bases at J, with 6 bases in the middle. The V gene's germline CDR1 is LGHDT and CDR2 YNNKEL (reference sequence). The CDR3 spans 11 residues. CDR3 nucleotides: TGTGCCAGCATCGGGGACACTGAAGCTTTCTTT. Encoded protein: CASIGDTEAFF.